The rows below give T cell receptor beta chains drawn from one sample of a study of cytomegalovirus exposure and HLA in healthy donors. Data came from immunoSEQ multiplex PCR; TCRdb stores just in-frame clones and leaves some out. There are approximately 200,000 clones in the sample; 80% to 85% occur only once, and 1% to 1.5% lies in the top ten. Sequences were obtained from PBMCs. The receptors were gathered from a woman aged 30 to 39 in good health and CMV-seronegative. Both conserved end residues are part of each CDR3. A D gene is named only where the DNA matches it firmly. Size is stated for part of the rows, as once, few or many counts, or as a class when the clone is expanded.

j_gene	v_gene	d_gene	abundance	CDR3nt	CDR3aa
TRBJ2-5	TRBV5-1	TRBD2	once	TGCGCCAGCAGCTTTGCTAGCGGGGGGGAGGCGACCCAGTACTTC	CASSFASGGEATQYF
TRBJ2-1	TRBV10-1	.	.	TGCGCCAGCAGTGAGTCTCTTAGAGATGAGCAGTTCTTC	CASSESLRDEQFF
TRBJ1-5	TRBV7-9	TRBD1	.	TGTGCCAGCAGCCGAGCTCAGGGGGCGTGGAGCGATCAGCCCCAGCATTTT	CASSRAQGAWSDQPQHF
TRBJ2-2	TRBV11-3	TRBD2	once	TGTGCCAGCAGCCCGAGGCGGGGGGGCCTCACCGGGGAGCTGTTTTTT	CASSPRRGGLTGELFF
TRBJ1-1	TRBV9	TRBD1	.	TGTGCCAGCAGCGCTACAGGGGGCTGGAGGGGGAACACTGAAGCTTTCTTT	CASSATGGWRGNTEAFF
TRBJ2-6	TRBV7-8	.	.	TGTGCCAGCAGCAATACTTACAGGGCTGGGGCCAACGTCCTGACTTTC	CASSNTYRAGANVLTF
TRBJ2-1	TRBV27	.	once	TGTGCCAGCAGTTTATCCCGGATACGCAGGGACAATGAGCAGTTCTTC	CASSLSRIRRDNEQFF
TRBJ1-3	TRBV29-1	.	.	TGCAGCGTTGGAGGCGCTGGAAACACCATATATTTT	CSVGGAGNTIYF
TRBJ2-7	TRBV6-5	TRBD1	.	TGTGCCAGCCGCCGACAGGGGGAGAGGGAGCAGTACTTC	CASRRQGEREQYF
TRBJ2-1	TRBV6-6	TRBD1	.	TGTGCCAGCAGTCGCAGACAGGGTTCCTACAATGAGCAGTTCTTC	CASSRRQGSYNEQFF
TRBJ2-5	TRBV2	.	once	TGTGCCAGCAGCCTACGTAGGGGTGGAAGGGAGACCCAGTACTTC	CASSLRRGGRETQYF
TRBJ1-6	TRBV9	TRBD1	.	TGTGCCAGCAGCGTAGGCGGATTAGCACAGGGGGCGTTGGGTTCACCCCTCCACTTT	CASSVGGLAQGALGSPLHF
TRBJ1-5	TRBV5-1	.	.	TGCGCCAGCAGCTTGGCCCAGGGTGGAAATCAGCCCCAGCATTTT	CASSLAQGGNQPQHF
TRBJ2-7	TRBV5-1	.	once	TGCGCCAGCAGCTTGGATCTTAGCCTATACAACGAGCAGTACTTC	CASSLDLSLYNEQYF
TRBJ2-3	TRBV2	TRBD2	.	TGTGCCAGTGCCCGCCTGGCGGGAGGGCCTGGAGATACGCAGTATTTT	CASARLAGGPGDTQYF
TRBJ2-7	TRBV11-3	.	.	TGTGCCAGCAGCTCAGGGAGGGGGGACCGGGCCTACGAGCAGTACTTC	CASSSGRGDRAYEQYF
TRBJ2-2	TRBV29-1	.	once	TGCAGCGTTGTCTCGACAGTGAACACCGGGGAGCTGTTTTTT	CSVVSTVNTGELFF
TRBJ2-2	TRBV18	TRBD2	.	TGTGCCAGCTCCGCGACTAGCGGGACCGACACCGGGGAGCTGTTTTTT	CASSATSGTDTGELFF
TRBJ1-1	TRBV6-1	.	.	TGTGCCAGCAGTGAAAACGGGGCCCAGGGGAGGGTTTTCTTT	CASSENGAQGRVFF
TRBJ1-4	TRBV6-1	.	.	TGTGCCAGCATAGGCCAGGGGTTTGGAAAACTGTTTTTT	CASIGQGFGKLFF
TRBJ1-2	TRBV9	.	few	TGTGCCAGCAGCGTAGCTCGTGGCTACACCTTC	CASSVARGYTF
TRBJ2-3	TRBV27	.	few	TGTGCCACCTTCCTGCGGCTGGGGCAGGGGATTCATACGCAGTATTTT	CATFLRLGQGIHTQYF
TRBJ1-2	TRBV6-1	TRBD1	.	TGTGCCAGCAGTCAACAGGGGGCGCGAGGCTACACCTTC	CASSQQGARGYTF
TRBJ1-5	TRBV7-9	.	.	TGTGCCAGCAGTCCGACAGGAAATCAGCCCCAGCATTTT	CASSPTGNQPQHF
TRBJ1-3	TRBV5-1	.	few	TGCGCCAGCAGCTTGTGGGGTGACAGTACGACTGGAAACACCATATATTTT	CASSLWGDSTTGNTIYF
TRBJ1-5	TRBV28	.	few	TGTGCCAGCACCCTAATGCACAGCCAGCCCCAGCATTTT	CASTLMHSQPQHF
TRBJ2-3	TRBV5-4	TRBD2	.	TGTGCCAGCAGCTTGTTTACTCGTAGCGGGGGGATGGCAGATACGCAGTATTTT	CASSLFTRSGGMADTQYF
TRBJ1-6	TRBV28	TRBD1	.	TGTGCCAGCAGGCGCGCAGGGGGCCATTCACCCCTCCACTTT	CASRRAGGHSPLHF
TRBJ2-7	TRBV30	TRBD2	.	TGTGCCTGGAGTGAAGCGGGAGGACCCCTCGACGAGCAGTACTTC	CAWSEAGGPLDEQYF
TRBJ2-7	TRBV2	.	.	TGTGCCAGCAGAGACGGAGAAGACTACTCCTACGAGCAGTACTTC	CASRDGEDYSYEQYF
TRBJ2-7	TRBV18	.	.	TGTGCCAGCTCACCAGGACATTCCCTTTACGAGCAGTACTTC	CASSPGHSLYEQYF
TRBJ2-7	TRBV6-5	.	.	TGTGCCAGCAGCACGGAGCAGGGTAAGAGCTACGAGCAGTACTTC	CASSTEQGKSYEQYF
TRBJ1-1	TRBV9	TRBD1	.	TGTGCCAGCAGCGTAGGACAGGGAACGAACACTGAAGCTTTCTTT	CASSVGQGTNTEAFF
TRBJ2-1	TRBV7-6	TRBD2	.	TGTGCCAGCAGCTTAGTTGCGGGGGGGCGGGCTGAGCAGTTCTTC	CASSLVAGGRAEQFF
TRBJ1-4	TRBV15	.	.	TGTGCCACCAGCAGACTTGCAACTAATGAAAAACTGTTTTTT	CATSRLATNEKLFF
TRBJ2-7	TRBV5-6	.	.	TGTGCCAGCAGCCCAGGTGGAAACCAGCTCGAGCAGTACTTC	CASSPGGNQLEQYF
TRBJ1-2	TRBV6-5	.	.	TGTGCCAGCAGTTACTCACCAGGGTCTAACTATGGCTACACCTTC	CASSYSPGSNYGYTF
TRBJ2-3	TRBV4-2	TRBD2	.	TGTGCCAGCAGCCAACGGGAACTAGCGGGAGGCACAGATACGCAGTATTTT	CASSQRELAGGTDTQYF
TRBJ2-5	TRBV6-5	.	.	TGTGCCAGCAGTTTAGCAGAGACCCAGTACTTC	CASSLAETQYF
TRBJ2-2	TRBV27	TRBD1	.	TGTGCCAGCAGTTTTTCTGTGGGACAGGGAACGAACACCGGGGAGCTGTTTTTT	CASSFSVGQGTNTGELFF
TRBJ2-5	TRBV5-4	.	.	TGTGCCAGCAGCCCCTCCCCCACCGGGGGACCCGGGGGGACCCAGTACTTC	CASSPSPTGGPGGTQYF